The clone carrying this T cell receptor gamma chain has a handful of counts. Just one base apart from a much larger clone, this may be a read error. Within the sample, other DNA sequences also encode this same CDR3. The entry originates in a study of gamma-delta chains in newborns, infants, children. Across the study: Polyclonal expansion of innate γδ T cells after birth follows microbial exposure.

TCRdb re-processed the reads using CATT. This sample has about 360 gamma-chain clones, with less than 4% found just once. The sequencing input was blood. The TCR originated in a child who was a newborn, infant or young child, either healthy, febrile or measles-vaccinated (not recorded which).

Written as DNA, the CDR3 is TGTGCCACCTGGGAAGGGTATTATAAGAAACTATTT. It codes for CATWEGYYKKLF. The V call is TRGV4, the J call TRGJ1 or TRGJ2. CDR1 and CDR2 from the germline V gene are EGSTGY and YDSYTSSV. CDR3 length: 12 amino acids.